This is a list of T cell receptor beta chains from one sample in a study of Graves' ophthalmopathy and Graves' hyperthyroidism. One entry per CDR3 protein results from TCRdb running MiXCR on the multiplex PCR reads. The table shows 400,000 to 450,000 distinct CDR3 sequences, with 20% to 25% occurring only once. Sequencing was done on a sample of peripheral blood. The receptors were sampled from a woman under 30 with stable Graves' hyperthyroidism. The CDR3 runs from the conserved cysteine through the conserved F or W. A D gene is named only where the DNA matches it firmly. A clone size is listed for some rows: how often the clone was seen (once, few, many), or a class if it is expanded.

abundance	v_gene	j_gene	d_gene	CDR3nt	CDR3aa
few	TRBV30	TRBJ2-5	-	TGTGCCTGGTCCGGGATACGGGAGACCCAGTACTTC	CAWSGIRETQYF
-	TRBV10-3	TRBJ2-7	TRBD1	TGTGCCACCGGACAGGGGGGTCCCTACGAGCAGTACTTC	CATGQGGPYEQYF
-	TRBV28	TRBJ2-7	TRBD2	TGTGCCAGCAGTCCCCTAGGACTAGCGGGTCAATTCGAGCAGTACTTC	CASSPLGLAGQFEQYF
few	TRBV4-1	TRBJ2-7	-	TGCGCCAGCAGCCAAGGACAGATGGGAACCTACGAGCAGTACTTC	CASSQGQMGTYEQYF
many	TRBV25-1	TRBJ2-2	-	TGTGCCAGCAGTGACCTGAAAACCAGGGGCGAAGGGGAGCTGTTTTTT	CASSDLKTRGEGELFF
-	TRBV12-3/TRBV12-4	TRBJ1-1	TRBD1	TGTGCCAGCAGTCCCGGACAGGGCCGGGGCACTGAAGCTTTCTTT	CASSPGQGRGTEAFF
many	TRBV19	TRBJ2-2	TRBD2	TGTGCCAGTGAGCGGGAGAACACCGGGGAGCTGTTTTTT	CASERENTGELFF
few	TRBV6-1	TRBJ1-1	TRBD1	TGTGCCAGCTCGCGACTCGGGACAGTGAACACTGAAGCTTTCTTT	CASSRLGTVNTEAFF
many	TRBV6-2/TRBV6-3	TRBJ2-6	TRBD2	TGTGCCAGCAGTCCTAGCGGGAGAGCTGGGGCCAACGTCCTGACTTTC	CASSPSGRAGANVLTF
-	TRBV6-4	TRBJ2-7	TRBD2	TGTGCCAGCAGGATTGGGACTAGCGGGTATTACGAGCAGTACTTC	CASRIGTSGYYEQYF
many	TRBV11-3	TRBJ1-1	-	TGTGCCAGCCGGCGAAGCATGAACACTGAAGCTTTCTTT	CASRRSMNTEAFF
-	TRBV2	TRBJ2-4	TRBD1	TGTGCCAGCAGTCGGGACAGGGAAGCCAAAAACATTCAGTACTTC	CASSRDREAKNIQYF
-	TRBV11-2	TRBJ2-5	-	TGTGCCAGCAGCCGAAGCCGGATTCAAGAGACCCAGTACTTC	CASSRSRIQETQYF
many	TRBV12-3/TRBV12-4	TRBJ1-5	TRBD1	TGTGCCACCTCGCAGGGGGAGTTTCAGCCCCAGCATTTT	CATSQGEFQPQHF
many	TRBV12-3/TRBV12-4	TRBJ2-7	-	TGTGCCAGCAGTTTTGACAGAGGCGAGCAGTACTTC	CASSFDRGEQYF
few	TRBV12-3/TRBV12-4	TRBJ2-5	TRBD1	TGTGCCAGCAGTTCAAAGGACAGGGGCCCAGAGACCCAGTACTTC	CASSSKDRGPETQYF
many	TRBV28	TRBJ1-2	-	TGTGCCAGCAGTTTAATCGGGGGCGCGGGCTATGGCTACACCTTC	CASSLIGGAGYGYTF
few	TRBV27	TRBJ2-2	TRBD2	TGTGCCAGCAGTTCCATGCCGGGACTATTCACCGGGGAGCTGTTTTTT	CASSSMPGLFTGELFF
many	TRBV6-5	TRBJ1-1	TRBD1	TGTGCCAGCAGTAACCAGGGGGACACTGAAGCTTTCTTT	CASSNQGDTEAFF
-	TRBV4-2	TRBJ2-6	-	TGTGCCAGCAGCCAAGAACCCGGAAGGTCCAACGTCCTGACTTTC	CASSQEPGRSNVLTF
many	TRBV6-5	TRBJ2-7	-	TGTGCCAGCAGTTACTCTGCCAGGGCTACCTACGAGCAGTACTTC	CASSYSARATYEQYF
many	TRBV28	TRBJ1-5	-	TGTGCCAGCAGTTTATTTGGGAGGGATAGGAGCAATCAGCCCCAGCATTTT	CASSLFGRDRSNQPQHF
many	TRBV20-1	TRBJ2-7	TRBD1	TGCAGTGCTCAAGGGCGGGACAGGGCCTACGAGCAGTACTTC	CSAQGRDRAYEQYF
many	TRBV24-1	TRBJ2-5	TRBD1	TGTGCCACCAGTGCCATGGGACAGGGTAAAGAGACCCAGTACTTC	CATSAMGQGKETQYF
many	TRBV25-1	TRBJ2-7	-	TGTGCCAGCAGTGAATTAGGTCTGGCGGGAACCTACGAGCAGTACTTC	CASSELGLAGTYEQYF
many	TRBV12-3/TRBV12-4	TRBJ1-1	-	TGTGCCAGCACCTTAGGTGGGGGCGCTGAAGCTTTCTTT	CASTLGGGAEAFF
-	TRBV30	TRBJ1-6	-	TGTGCCTGGAGTGTATCGTCGGGGGGGAATTCACCCCTCCACTTT	CAWSVSSGGNSPLHF
many	TRBV6-1	TRBJ2-7	-	TGTGCCAGCAGTACCCTTTACGAGCAGTACTTC	CASSTLYEQYF
many	TRBV18	TRBJ2-7	-	TGTGCCAGCTCACCGAATCCCACGGAGGTCGAGCAGTACTTC	CASSPNPTEVEQYF
-	TRBV28	TRBJ2-7	-	TGTGCCAGCAGATCCTCCCCGCAATACGAGCAGTACTTC	CASRSSPQYEQYF
-	TRBV27	TRBJ1-3	-	TGTGCCAGCAGTTCCCGTTCCGGCCTAGGCACCATATATTTT	CASSSRSGLGTIYF
many	TRBV6-1	TRBJ1-2	-	TGTGCCAGCACCTGGGGGGGGGTCAACTATGGCTACACCTTC	CASTWGGVNYGYTF
once	TRBV6-1	TRBJ2-7	TRBD1	TGTGCCAGCAGCACCGGACAGGGTGGTCTCGAGCAGTACTTC	CASSTGQGGLEQYF
-	TRBV4-2	TRBJ2-5	-	TGTGCCAGCAGCCAAAACGAAGGGGCGGAGACCCAGTACTTC	CASSQNEGAETQYF
many	TRBV12-3/TRBV12-4	TRBJ2-5	-	TGTGCCAGCAGTTTAGCGGGGGTGGAGACCCAGTACTTC	CASSLAGVETQYF
many	TRBV12-3/TRBV12-4	TRBJ1-1	-	TGTGCCAGCGCCTCCCGTCAGGGAGACACTGAAGCTTTCTTT	CASASRQGDTEAFF
many	TRBV6-1	TRBJ1-1	-	TGTGCCAGCAGTGCCTTTACAGGGAACACTGAAGCTTTCTTT	CASSAFTGNTEAFF
-	TRBV24-1	TRBJ1-2	TRBD1	TGTGCCACCAGTGATTACGACAGGGGTGGCTACACCTTC	CATSDYDRGGYTF
-	TRBV12-3/TRBV12-4	TRBJ1-1	-	TGTGCCAGCAGTTTGATGCGGGGAGGCACTGAAGCTTTCTTT	CASSLMRGGTEAFF
many	TRBV14	TRBJ2-7	TRBD1	TGTGCCAGCAGCCAATACAGGGGCTCCTACGAGCAGTACTTC	CASSQYRGSYEQYF
once	TRBV6-2/TRBV6-3	TRBJ1-5	-	TGTGCCAGCAGTTACTCGATCGGCACCGGTTCGAGAAATCAGCCCCAGCATTTT	CASSYSIGTGSRNQPQHF
many	TRBV2	TRBJ2-5	-	TGTGCCAGCAGTGAAGGAACAGAAGAGACCCAGTACTTC	CASSEGTEETQYF
-	TRBV15	TRBJ1-5	-	TGTGCCACCAGCAGACAGGGTCAGCCCCAGCATTTT	CATSRQGQPQHF
many	TRBV6-2/TRBV6-3	TRBJ1-6	TRBD1	TGTGCCAGCGTCCGGGACAGAAATTCACCCCTCCACTTT	CASVRDRNSPLHF
many	TRBV5-1	TRBJ1-5	-	TGCGCCAGCAGCCCACAACCTAATCAGCCCCAGCATTTT	CASSPQPNQPQHF
many	TRBV5-1	TRBJ1-1	-	TGCGCCAGCAGCTTTCGGCCGAACACTGAAGCTTTCTTT	CASSFRPNTEAFF
-	TRBV20-1	TRBJ2-2	TRBD2	TGCAGTGCTAGAGAGGAAGGTAGCGGGAGTGTGGACACCGGGGAGCTGTTTTTT	CSAREEGSGSVDTGELFF
-	TRBV10-3	TRBJ1-1	-	TGTGCCATCAAACGGTCTGGATTAGGTGAAGCTTTCTTT	CAIKRSGLGEAFF